This T cell receptor (beta chain) was sequenced for a study of chemoradiotherapy in HPV16-positive cancers. Clones were read by immunoSEQ multiplex PCR, and TCRdb kept only the in-frame ones, dropping some. The repertoire has 10,000 or so clones, roughly 80% of them found once; the top ten carry roughly 2.6%. Per the germline V gene, CDR1 is SGHDT and CDR2 is YYEEEE. Trimming removed 3 bases from V and 1 base from J, with 13 bases in between. This CDR3 region has 15 residues. The source material was blood, sampled from a patient who underwent chemoradiotherapy. The chain carries TRBV5-6 and TRBJ1-1; D gene ambiguous. This TCR was recovered from a human donor with HPV-associated anogenital cancer. This CDR3 is CASSSLGLSNTEAFF. The CDR3 DNA reads as TGTGCCAGCAGCTCTCTGGGTTTGTCGAACACTGAAGCTTTCTTT. Together with reference TRBV5-6 and TRBJ1-1, the CDR3 gives the full variable domain: DAGVTQSPTHLIKTRGQQVTLRCSPKSGHDTVSWYQQALGQGPQFIFQYYEEEERQRGNFPDRFSGHQFPNYSSELNVNALLLGDSALYLCASSSLGLSNTEAFFGQGTRLTVV.